The text below deals with one T cell receptor beta chain. The target of this receptor is not known. No base qualities exist here, and no much larger clone lies one base off it. Genomic DNA was extracted from sorted cells for sequencing of the TCRbeta CDR3 region. The immunoSEQ Assay was used for sequencing of TCRbeta CDR3 regions. The immuneACCESS repertoire file appears here via TCRdb, limited to in-frame rearrangements. These files lack a portion of the clones; in checked studies, under half of the deficit traces to unresolved V genes, and the cause of the others is not known. The sample table contains about 61,000 clones; only one count was recorded for roughly four fifths of them. The ten largest clones capture approximately 3.5% of the sample. The data originate from a study of OX40 agonist ivuxolimab in advanced cancers. About the study as a whole: Ivuxolimab, which targeted the costimulatory receptor OX40 (CD134), was an agonistic, fully human IgG2 monoclonal antibody. Intravenous ivuxolimab was administered to patients every 2 weeks at six dose levels: 0.01, 0.1, 0.3, 1.5, 3 and 10 mg/kg. Of the roughly 52 dose-escalation patients, hepatocellular carcinoma was present in 19, melanoma in roughly 15, renal cell carcinoma in 9 and head and neck cancer in 9. The dose-escalation cohort was roughly 83% male with a mean age of about 58 years, ranging from about 20 to 85. Patients were allowed to have had prior anti-PD-1, anti-PD-L1 or anti-CTLA-4 therapy, and less than 45% of the dose-escalation patients had previously received checkpoint inhibitors. Partial responses occurred in three dose-escalation patients, of whom one had hepatocellular carcinoma and two had cutaneous melanoma. Peripheral TCRbeta sequencing aimed to test whether ivuxolimab altered TCR sequence diversity and caused clonal T-cell expansion. The paper describes the monotherapy dose-escalation part (N of about 47 patients) of the phase I trial of ivuxolimab. Broad study findings and their caveats: Low levels of normalized T-cell clonal expansion were also seen in some nonresponding patients. Clonal expansion of both CD4+ and CD8+ blood T cells was observed from baseline to week 6 at doses 0.1 to 3.0 mg/kg. Which antigens the clonally expanded peripheral T cells were specific for was not determined. After ivuxolimab, expanded clones were on average more numerous among CD8+ T cells than among CD4+ T cells. In the 0.1-3.0 mg/kg groups, partial responders were among the patients with the lowest normalized peripheral clonal expansion, particularly in CD8+ T cells.

The trial excluded patients who had a history of autoimmune disease or were on systemic immunosuppression. Peripheral blood for TCR sequencing was collected from all dose cohorts at baseline, on cycle 4 day 1, and on cycle 7 day 1. The samples were taken from a phase I, first-in-human, multicenter, open-label dose-escalation trial of ivuxolimab. Adults with locally advanced or metastatic head and neck squamous cell, hepatocellular, melanoma or renal cell carcinoma were enrolled in the trial. Before TCR sequencing, CD4+ and CD8+ T cells were separately sorted from peripheral blood. This sequence was found in an adult with an advanced solid tumor such as melanoma, head and neck, liver or kidney cancer. The sequencing here drew on CD4+ or CD8+ T cells sorted from blood, taken in a trial of the OX40 agonist ivuxolimab.

At the DNA level, the sequence is TGTGCCAGCAGCTTAGCGGGGGTTTCTAGCACAGATACGCAGTATTTT. Translated, it reads CASSLAGVSSTDTQYF. The V gene is TRBV7-2 and the J gene is TRBJ2-3; the D segment may tentatively be TRBD1 or TRBD2, each giving 5 matched bases. The trim is 0 bases for V and 0 bases for J, with a gap of 10 bases between the germline ends. As encoded in the germline V gene, CDR1 is SGHTA while CDR2 is FQGNSA. Measured from the cysteine to the phenylalanine, the CDR3 is 16 residues long. The read is trimmed to its CDR3 DNA, 48 bases read in frame from base 1.